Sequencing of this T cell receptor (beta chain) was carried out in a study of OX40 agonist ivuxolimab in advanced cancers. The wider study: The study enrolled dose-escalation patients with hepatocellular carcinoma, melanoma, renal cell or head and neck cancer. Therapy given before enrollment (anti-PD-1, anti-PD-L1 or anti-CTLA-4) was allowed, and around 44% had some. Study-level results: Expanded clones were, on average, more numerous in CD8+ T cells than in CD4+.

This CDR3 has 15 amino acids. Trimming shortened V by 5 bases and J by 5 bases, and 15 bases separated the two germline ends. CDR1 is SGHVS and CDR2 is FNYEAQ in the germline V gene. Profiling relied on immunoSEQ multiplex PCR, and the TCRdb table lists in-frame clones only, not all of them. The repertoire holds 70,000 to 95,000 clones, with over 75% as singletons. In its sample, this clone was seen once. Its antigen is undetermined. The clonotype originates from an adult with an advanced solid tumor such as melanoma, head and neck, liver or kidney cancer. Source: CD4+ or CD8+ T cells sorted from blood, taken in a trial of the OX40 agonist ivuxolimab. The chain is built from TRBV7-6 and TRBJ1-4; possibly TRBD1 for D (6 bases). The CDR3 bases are TGTGCCAGCAGCCCCCAAGGGACACTGAATGAAAAACTGTTTTTT. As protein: CASSPQGTLNEKLFF.